A single sample gave rise to the 18 T cell receptor beta chains below, sequenced in a study of CD8 T cells in ankylosing spondylitis. Each CDR3 protein is one row after TCRdb ran MiXCR on the 5' RACE reads. Found here are some 130,000 distinct CDR3 sequences, about a sixth of them singletons; the top ten hold 33%. Their antigens are not known. Study-wide points: One TCR beta motif, made up of 7 or 8 highly homologous variants, appeared characteristic of ankylosing spondylitis blood.

Sequenced input: blood, either unsorted or a sorted T cell fraction (not recorded which). The receptors shown here come from a male donor with ankylosing spondylitis.

This clonotype was counted at least ten times. This sequence joins TRBV29-1 and TRBJ2-5; the match to TRBD1 covers 9 bases. Germline V gene data show CDR1 as SQVTM and CDR2 as ANQGSEA. V shed 7 bases and J 3 bases; nucleotides not matched to a gene: 3. The CDR3 covers 12 residues. The CDR3 protein is CSGWTGEETQYF. Here the CDR3 DNA reads TGCAGCGGTTGGACAGGGGAAGAGACCCAGTACTTC.

This clonotype was seen more than once but under ten times. This chain connects TRBV4-2 to TRBJ2-7, with no clear D. Trimming took off 8 bases at V and 5 bases at J, with 19 bases between the two ends. The CDR3 has 14 amino acids. The V gene's germline CDR1 is LGHNA and CDR2 YNFKEQ. The CDR3 is CASSPLAVPNEQYF. In DNA, the CDR3 is TGTGCCAGCTCCCCTCTGGCGGTGCCTAACGAGCAGTACTTC.

This clonotype was detected only a few times. The CDR3 region has the DNA TGTGCCAGTCTACCGGGACAGGGGTCCTACGAGCAGTACTTC. This sequence encodes CASLPGQGSYEQYF. The chain is built from TRBV10-3 and TRBJ2-7; 10 bases agree with TRBD1. After removal of 10 bases from V and 1 base from J, the junction contained 7 bases not matched to a gene. Germline V gene lookup returns CDR1 ENHRY and CDR2 SYGVKD. CDR3 size: 14 residues.

This clonotype was seen a few times. The V call is TRBV5-6, the J call TRBJ2-6; no clear D gene. Germline values: CDR1 SGHDT, CDR2 YYEEEE. The CDR3 loop spans 15 amino acids. Between the trimmed V and J ends, which lost 1 base and 1 base, there was a span of 6 bases. The CDR3 sequence is CASSLSFSGANVLTF. In DNA form, the CDR3 reads TGTGCCAGCAGCTTGAGCTTTTCTGGGGCCAACGTCCTGACTTTC.

This clonotype was detected a few times. This rearrangement joins TRBV7-9 to TRBJ1-5; no clear D. Trimming stripped 3 bases from V and 5 bases from J, with 11 bases between. Germline loops: CDR1 SEHNR, CDR2 FQNEAQ (reference sequence). CDR3 size: 14 residues. The CDR3, as DNA: TGTGCCAGCAGCTTCGGGAGCGGTGATCAGCCCCAGCATTTT. Its protein product is CASSFGSGDQPQHF.

This chain connects TRBV7-9 to TRBJ2-7, with no clear D. Trimming removed 4 bases at V and 9 bases at J, with 13 bases between. This CDR3 is 12 amino acids long. CDR1 and CDR2 (germline): SEHNR, FQNEAQ (reference sequence). The CDR3 DNA reads as TGTGCCAGCAGCTCAGCCCCCGGGTTGCAGTACTTC. The encoded protein is CASSSAPGLQYF. Full variable domain (missing parts from reference TRBV7-9 and TRBJ2-7): DTGVSQNPRHKITKRGQNVTFRCDPISEHNRLYWYRQTLGQGPEFLTYFQNEAQLEKSRLLSDRFSAERPKGSFSTLEIQRTEQGDSAMYLCASSSAPGLQYFGPGTRLTVT.

Only a few counts were recorded for this clonotype. The chain carries TRBV12-5 and TRBJ2-1; the match to TRBD2 covers 10 bases. This CDR3 is 20 amino acids long. V lost 5 bases, J lost 0 bases, and 16 bases stayed unmatched. Germline V gene data show CDR1 as LGHNT and CDR2 as FRNRAP. CDR3 protein: CASGNPGTSESTGSYNEQFF. CDR3 coding DNA: TGTGCTAGTGGTAACCCCGGGACTAGCGAATCTACGGGCTCCTACAATGAGCAGTTCTTC.

In its sample, this clonotype was seen a few times. The V call is TRBV12-3 or TRBV12-4, the J call TRBJ2-1, with 9 nucleotides matching TRBD2. Unmatched junction bases numbered 9, after V lost 5 bases and J lost 4 bases. The CDR3 extends over 16 amino acids. CDR3 in amino acids: CASSPGASGNYNEQFF. For the CDR3, the DNA is TGTGCCAGCAGTCCCGGGGCTAGCGGGAATTACAATGAGCAGTTCTTC.

This clonotype has more than one count but fewer than ten. The V call is TRBV4-1, the J call TRBJ2-7; 7 positions match TRBD2. Germline CDR1 MGHRA, CDR2 YSYEKL. Trimming cost V 4 bases and J 4 bases; bases outside gene matches: 13. The CDR3 runs to 16 residues. CDR3 loop: CASSRREGLSGYEQYF. CDR3 DNA: TGCGCCAGCAGCCGAAGGGAGGGGCTCAGTGGATACGAGCAGTACTTC.

The chain has TRBV5-6 and TRBJ2-3; 8 bases fit TRBD2. Germline CDR1 is SGHDT and CDR2 is YYEEEE. The CDR3 length is 14 residues. V trimming: 3 bases; J trimming: 2 bases; junction bases outside the gene matches: 2. Here the CDR3 DNA reads TGTGCCAGCAGCTCGGGGGGGGTCACAGATACGCAGTATTTT. Its translation is CASSSGGVTDTQYF.

This clonotype was seen a handful of times. The chain carries TRBV4-1 and TRBJ1-5, with TRBD1 identical over 8 bases. V dropped 1 base and J dropped 3; count of bases not matched to a gene: 2. Per the germline V gene, CDR1 is MGHRA and CDR2 is YSYEKL. The CDR3 totals 15 residues. CDR3 amino acids: CASSQADRANQPQHF. The CDR3 DNA sequence: TGCGCCAGCAGCCAAGCGGACAGGGCCAATCAGCCCCAGCATTTT.

In regard to this clonotype: A junction boundary mismatches the germline segment, possibly from a read error. The genes are TRBV20-1 and TRBJ2-2, with 11 positions matching TRBD2. This CDR3 has 15 amino acids. The germline V gene encodes CDR1 DFQATT and CDR2 SNEGSKA (reference sequence). The CDR3 DNA sequence: TGCAGTGCATCGGGACTAGCGGAGAACACCGGGGGGCTGTTTTTT. This codes for CSASGLAENTGGLFF.

In this sample, this clonotype turned up a few times. V gene TRBV14 combines with J gene TRBJ1-1, with D perhaps matching TRBD1 (6 bases). Germline V gives CDR1 SGHDN, CDR2 FVKESK. The V end was cut by 2 bases, the J end by 4 bases, with 14 bases between. The CDR3 is 15 amino acids. The CDR3 sequence: CASSQYKGGGTEAFF. DNA for the CDR3: TGTGCCAGCAGCCAATATAAAGGGGGGGGCACTGAAGCTTTCTTT.

This chain joins TRBV2 and TRBJ2-1; 8 nucleotides align to TRBD2. The germline V gene encodes CDR1 SNHLY and CDR2 FYNNEI. There are 18 residues in the CDR3. J lost 1 base, V lost 4 bases, and 12 bases had no gene match. The CDR3 sequence is CASSGWTSPVGSYNEQFF. Here the CDR3 DNA reads TGTGCCAGCAGTGGGTGGACTAGCCCTGTTGGGTCCTACAATGAGCAGTTCTTC.

J is TRBJ1-1 and V is TRBV29-1; maybe TRBD1 (5 bases). The CDR3 runs to 12 residues. Per the germline V gene, CDR1 is SQVTM and CDR2 is ANQGSEA. Trimming removed 7 bases at V and 4 bases at J, with 13 bases between. CDR3 in amino acids: CSAGPGRTEAFF. The CDR3 DNA follows: TGCAGCGCCGGGCCGGGACGCACTGAAGCTTTCTTT.

This clonotype was seen at least ten times. The V call is TRBV6-5, the J call TRBJ1-4, with D unresolved. The germline CDR1 and CDR2 sequences are MNHEY and SVGAGI. V was shortened by 2 bases and J by 4 bases, with 14 bases between the two germline ends. The CDR3 totals 16 residues. The CDR3 loop reads CASSYERSSLNEKLFF. Here the CDR3 DNA reads TGTGCCAGCAGTTACGAACGGTCTTCCCTTAATGAAAAACTGTTTTTT.

The chain couples TRBV2 to TRBJ2-1; D perhaps matches TRBD1 (6 bases). The CDR3 spans 11 residues. CDR1 is SNHLY and CDR2 is FYNNEI in the germline V gene. Trimming pared 6 bases from V and 10 bases from J, leaving 10 bases between. The CDR3 DNA reads TGTGCCAGCAGAGGGACACAAGAGCAGTTCTTC. It codes for CASRGTQEQFF.

The chain recombines TRBV27 with TRBJ1-5; D gene unclear. The V end lost 1 base, the J end lost 2 bases, and 6 bases lay between the germline ends. This CDR3 contains 14 residues. Per germline, CDR1 MNHEY and CDR2 SMNVEV (reference sequence). The CDR3 here is CASSLWQGNQPQHF. CDR3 DNA sequence: TGTGCCAGCAGTTTATGGCAGGGCAATCAGCCCCAGCATTTT.